Listed below are T cell receptor beta chains from one sample, sequenced in a study of cytomegalovirus exposure and HLA in healthy donors. Only in-frame clones appear in the TCRdb table, and some are missing; sequencing was by immunoSEQ multiplex PCR. Of tens of thousands of clones in the sample, more than 65% were seen once. Specimen: PBMCs. The origin of the receptors is a woman aged 40-49 years in good health and CMV-seropositive. Each CDR3 is given with its conserved first and last residue. Each record gives: J gene, V gene, D gene, clone size, CDR3 DNA, CDR3 protein. The D gene is left open where the match is weak. The listing skips clone size in some rows; elsewhere it reads once, few, many or a size class.

j_call: TRBJ1-1; v_call: TRBV2; d_call: NA; clone_size: few; cdr3_nt: TGTGCCAGCAGTGAAAGGGGTCAGGGGTCGGCTTTCTTT; cdr3_aa: CASSERGQGSAFF
j_call: TRBJ2-7; v_call: TRBV18; d_call: NA; clone_size: NA; cdr3_nt: TGTGCCAGCTCACAACAGGGCTACGAGCAGTACTTC; cdr3_aa: CASSQQGYEQYF
j_call: TRBJ1-4; v_call: TRBV5-1; d_call: NA; clone_size: few; cdr3_nt: TGCGCCAGCAGCTTGGGGCAGCGTAATGAAAAACTGTTTTTT; cdr3_aa: CASSLGQRNEKLFF
j_call: TRBJ2-1; v_call: TRBV5-4; d_call: NA; clone_size: NA; cdr3_nt: TGTGCCAGCAGCGGTGCTAGCAGCTACAATGAGCAGTTCTTC; cdr3_aa: CASSGASSYNEQFF
j_call: TRBJ2-5; v_call: TRBV9; d_call: TRBD2; clone_size: NA; cdr3_nt: TGTGCCAGCAGCGTAGGGGCTAGCGGGAGGGTCCAAGAGACCCAGTACTTC; cdr3_aa: CASSVGASGRVQETQYF
j_call: TRBJ2-5; v_call: TRBV20-1; d_call: NA; clone_size: NA; cdr3_nt: TGCAGTGTTCTCCAAGAGACCCAGTACTTC; cdr3_aa: CSVLQETQYF
j_call: TRBJ2-7; v_call: TRBV15; d_call: TRBD1; clone_size: NA; cdr3_nt: TGTGCCACCAGCAGGCCCAGGGACAGAGGCTACGAGCAGTACTTC; cdr3_aa: CATSRPRDRGYEQYF
j_call: TRBJ1-2; v_call: TRBV27; d_call: TRBD1; clone_size: NA; cdr3_nt: TGTGCCAGCAGAGGATCGGACAGGGCGGGCGGCTACACCTTC; cdr3_aa: CASRGSDRAGGYTF
j_call: TRBJ1-1; v_call: TRBV20-1; d_call: NA; clone_size: NA; cdr3_nt: TGCAGTGTAGTCCGGAACACTGAAGCTTTCTTT; cdr3_aa: CSVVRNTEAFF
j_call: TRBJ1-4; v_call: TRBV7-9; d_call: TRBD1; clone_size: NA; cdr3_nt: TGTGCCAGCAGCTCTAGACAGGGCTCAGAAAAACTGTTTTTT; cdr3_aa: CASSSRQGSEKLFF
j_call: TRBJ1-1; v_call: TRBV5-1; d_call: NA; clone_size: NA; cdr3_nt: TGCGCCAGCAGCGTGGGGCTACGCGGGCACATGAACACTGAAGCTTTCTTT; cdr3_aa: CASSVGLRGHMNTEAFF
j_call: TRBJ2-2; v_call: TRBV7-6; d_call: NA; clone_size: NA; cdr3_nt: TGTGCCAGCAGCTTAATACAGGGATATGGGACCGGGGAGCTGTTTTTT; cdr3_aa: CASSLIQGYGTGELFF
j_call: TRBJ1-5; v_call: TRBV7-2; d_call: NA; clone_size: NA; cdr3_nt: TGTGCCAGCAGCTTAGTTGGGGGGGATCAGCCCCAGCATTTT; cdr3_aa: CASSLVGGDQPQHF
j_call: TRBJ1-2; v_call: TRBV28; d_call: NA; clone_size: NA; cdr3_nt: TGTGCCAGCAGTTATTATCAGGGGTCTAACTATGGCTACACCTTC; cdr3_aa: CASSYYQGSNYGYTF
j_call: TRBJ1-5; v_call: TRBV28; d_call: NA; clone_size: NA; cdr3_nt: TGTGCCAGCAGTTCCGTCAATCAGCCCCAGCATTTT; cdr3_aa: CASSSVNQPQHF
j_call: TRBJ2-3; v_call: TRBV14; d_call: TRBD1; clone_size: few; cdr3_nt: TGTGCCAGCAGCCAATATAGGGGGCGCGACACAGATACGCAGTATTTT; cdr3_aa: CASSQYRGRDTDTQYF
j_call: TRBJ1-2; v_call: TRBV29-1; d_call: NA; clone_size: NA; cdr3_nt: TGCAGCGTTGAAGATCAAAGGGGGTACGAATATGGCTACACCTTC; cdr3_aa: CSVEDQRGYEYGYTF
j_call: TRBJ1-2; v_call: TRBV5-1; d_call: NA; clone_size: NA; cdr3_nt: TGCGCCAGCAGCTTGGGATGGGAGCGAGACTATGGCTACACCTTC; cdr3_aa: CASSLGWERDYGYTF
j_call: TRBJ1-2; v_call: TRBV18; d_call: NA; clone_size: NA; cdr3_nt: TGTGCCAGCTCACCCGACGGGTTAGCTAACTATGGCTACACCTTC; cdr3_aa: CASSPDGLANYGYTF
j_call: TRBJ1-1; v_call: TRBV5-1; d_call: TRBD1; clone_size: NA; cdr3_nt: TGCGCCAGCAGCTCTAGACAGGGGATGACTGAAGCTTTCTTT; cdr3_aa: CASSSRQGMTEAFF
j_call: TRBJ2-2; v_call: TRBV5-1; d_call: NA; clone_size: NA; cdr3_nt: TGCGCCAGCAGCAGGTCCCGGGTGGCCATTCGAGGGAGTGGGACCGGGGAGCTGTTTTTT; cdr3_aa: CASSRSRVAIRGSGTGELFF
j_call: TRBJ2-5; v_call: TRBV2; d_call: TRBD1; clone_size: NA; cdr3_nt: TGTGCCAGCAGGGGAGACAGGGGTGGATATGAGGGCCAGTACTTC; cdr3_aa: CASRGDRGGYEGQYF
j_call: TRBJ1-4; v_call: TRBV5-1; d_call: NA; clone_size: NA; cdr3_nt: TGCGCCAGCAGCCTGGCCCGGTCAACAGGAGGGGTGGAAAAACTGTTTTTT; cdr3_aa: CASSLARSTGGVEKLFF
j_call: TRBJ1-1; v_call: TRBV18; d_call: NA; clone_size: NA; cdr3_nt: TGTGCCAGCTCACCAGAGGTTAAACTGAACACTGAAGCTTTCTTT; cdr3_aa: CASSPEVKLNTEAFF
j_call: TRBJ2-5; v_call: TRBV2; d_call: TRBD2; clone_size: once; cdr3_nt: TGTGCCAGCAGTCGCTCTCGCGGGGGGCAAGAGACCCAGTACTTC; cdr3_aa: CASSRSRGGQETQYF
j_call: TRBJ2-2; v_call: TRBV11-2; d_call: TRBD1; clone_size: NA; cdr3_nt: TGTGCCAGCACCCACAGGGGGGTACCCGGGGAGCTGTTTTTT; cdr3_aa: CASTHRGVPGELFF
j_call: TRBJ2-1; v_call: TRBV7-2; d_call: NA; clone_size: once; cdr3_nt: TGTGCCAGCAGCTTTGTAGATGAGCAGTTCTTC; cdr3_aa: CASSFVDEQFF
j_call: TRBJ2-1; v_call: TRBV29-1; d_call: TRBD2; clone_size: NA; cdr3_nt: TGCAGCGTTTCGACTAGCGGGAGCAATGAGCAGTTCTTC; cdr3_aa: CSVSTSGSNEQFF
j_call: TRBJ1-5; v_call: TRBV6-1; d_call: TRBD1; clone_size: NA; cdr3_nt: TGTGCCAGCAGCTTAGACAGGGGAGGCAATCAGCCCCAGCATTTT; cdr3_aa: CASSLDRGGNQPQHF